This T cell receptor (beta chain) is from a study of blood T cell repertoires in COVID-19. Overall study context: The samples span acute and convalescent COVID-19 from the United States, Italy and Spain. PBMCs, B-cell-depleted T cells, or T cells were the source of the cDNA or gDNA that made up the material.

The CDR3 length is 13 residues. J was trimmed by 4 bases and V by 6 bases; bases with no gene match: 1. From germline, CDR1 is MNHNY and CDR2 SVGAGI (reference sequence). Per the original methods: Amplifying reference gene primers gave estimates of nucleated cell counts. The data were produced by immunoSEQ multiplex PCR, yet TCRdb's version contains in-frame clones alone and is incomplete. That table is the source of V, J and clone size, and D and trimming were worked out from the DNA. The table records roughly 300,000 clones, around 87% of them present only once. The TCR sequence derives from a woman between 50 and 59 years old who had recovered from COVID-19. Sequenced: peripheral blood. V usage is TRBV6-6 and J usage is TRBJ2-2, with TRBD2 matching over 8 bases. This CDR3 reads CASRAGVTGELFF. The CDR3 DNA is TGTGCCAGCAGAGCGGGGGTCACCGGGGAGCTGTTTTTT.